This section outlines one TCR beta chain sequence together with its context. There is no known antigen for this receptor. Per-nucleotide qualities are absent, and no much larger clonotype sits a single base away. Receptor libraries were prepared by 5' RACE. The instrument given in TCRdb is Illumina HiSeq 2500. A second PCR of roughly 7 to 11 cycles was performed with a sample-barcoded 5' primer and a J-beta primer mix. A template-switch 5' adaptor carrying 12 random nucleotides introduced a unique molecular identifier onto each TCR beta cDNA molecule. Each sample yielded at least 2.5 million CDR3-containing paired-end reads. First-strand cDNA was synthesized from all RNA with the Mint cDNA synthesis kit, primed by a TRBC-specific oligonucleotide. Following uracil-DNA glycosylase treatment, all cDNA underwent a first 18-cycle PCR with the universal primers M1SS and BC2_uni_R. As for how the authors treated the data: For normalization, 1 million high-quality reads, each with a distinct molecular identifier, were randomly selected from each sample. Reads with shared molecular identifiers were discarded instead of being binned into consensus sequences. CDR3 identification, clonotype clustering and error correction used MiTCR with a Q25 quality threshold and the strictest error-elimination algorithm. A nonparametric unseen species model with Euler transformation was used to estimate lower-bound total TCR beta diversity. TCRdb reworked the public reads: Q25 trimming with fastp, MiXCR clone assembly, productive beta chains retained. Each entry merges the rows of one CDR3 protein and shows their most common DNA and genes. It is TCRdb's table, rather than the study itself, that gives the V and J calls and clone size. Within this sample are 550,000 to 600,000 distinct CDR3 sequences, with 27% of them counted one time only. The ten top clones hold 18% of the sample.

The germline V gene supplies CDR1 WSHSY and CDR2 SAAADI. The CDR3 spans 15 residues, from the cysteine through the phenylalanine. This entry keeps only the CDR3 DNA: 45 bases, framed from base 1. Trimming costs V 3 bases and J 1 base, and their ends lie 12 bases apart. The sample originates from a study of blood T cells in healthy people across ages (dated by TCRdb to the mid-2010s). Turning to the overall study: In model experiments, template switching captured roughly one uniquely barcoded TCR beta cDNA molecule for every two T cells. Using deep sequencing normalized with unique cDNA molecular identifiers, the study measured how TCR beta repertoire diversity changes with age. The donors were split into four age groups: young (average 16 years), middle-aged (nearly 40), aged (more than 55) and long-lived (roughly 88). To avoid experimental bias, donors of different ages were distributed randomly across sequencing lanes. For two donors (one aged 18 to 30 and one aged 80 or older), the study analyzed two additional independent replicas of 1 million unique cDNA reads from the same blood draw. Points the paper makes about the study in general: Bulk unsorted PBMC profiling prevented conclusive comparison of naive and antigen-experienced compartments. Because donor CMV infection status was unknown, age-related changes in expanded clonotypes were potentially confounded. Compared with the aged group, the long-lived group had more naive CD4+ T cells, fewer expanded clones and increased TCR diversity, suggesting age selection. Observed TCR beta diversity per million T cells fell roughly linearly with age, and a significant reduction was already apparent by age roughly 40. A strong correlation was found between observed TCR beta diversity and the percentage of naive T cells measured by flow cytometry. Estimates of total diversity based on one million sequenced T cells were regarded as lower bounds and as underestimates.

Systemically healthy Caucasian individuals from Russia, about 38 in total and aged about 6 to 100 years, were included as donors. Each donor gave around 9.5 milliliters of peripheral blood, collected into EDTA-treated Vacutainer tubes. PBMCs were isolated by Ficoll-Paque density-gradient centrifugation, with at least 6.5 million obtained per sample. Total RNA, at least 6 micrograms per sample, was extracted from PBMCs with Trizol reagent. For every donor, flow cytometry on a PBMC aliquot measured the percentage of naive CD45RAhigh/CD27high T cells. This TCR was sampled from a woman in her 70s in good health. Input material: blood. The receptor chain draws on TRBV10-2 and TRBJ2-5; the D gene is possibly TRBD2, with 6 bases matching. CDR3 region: CASSDPGTAQETQYF. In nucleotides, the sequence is TGCGCCAGCAGTGACCCCGGGACTGCCCAAGAGACCCAGTACTTC.